This T cell receptor beta chain was profiled in a study of blood T cell repertoires in COVID-19 (dated by TCRdb to 2019 to 2021). With regard to the full study: The collaborator samples originated in the United States, Italy and Spain and spanned the acute and convalescent phases of COVID-19. The repertoires were released in a freely available public database intended as a resource for research on the immune response to SARS-CoV-2. The sample metadata nearly always contained a de-identified subject ID, COVID-19 status, age in years and sex. Deeply sampled blood TCRbeta repertoires from subjects exposed to, actively infected with, or recovered from COVID-19 were included in the dataset. Samples were obtained from the ongoing ImmuneRACE study (first 160 participants) and from some 1,300 subjects provided by 6 global collaborators. Where available, HLA class I and class II types were taken from metadata supplied by the sample provider and were not determined by assay-based typing. The material from the prospective study consisted of cDNA or gDNA derived from T cells, B-cell-depleted T cells, or PBMCs.

TCRbeta CDR3 regions were amplified from genomic DNA by means of the immunoSEQ Assay, a bias-controlled multiplex PCR. Per the source publication's procedure: Nucleated cell counts per sample were estimated from amplification of reference gene primers within the assay. Sequence reads were collapsed and filtered to measure the absolute abundance of every unique TCRbeta CDR3 rearrangement. For each sample, productive Simpson clonality was calculated as the square root of Simpson's diversity index over productive rearrangements. TCRdb took over this immuneACCESS table, retaining in-frame rearrangements with V and J assigned. Such tables are incomplete; in checked studies, under half of the missing clones stem from an unresolved V gene, and the remainder is unexplained. D and trimming come from the DNA, and the V and J calls and clone size come from that table. The sample table records 190,000 or so clones; 70% to 85% of these occur just once. The ten largest clones add up to about 6.9% of the sample.

As to this clone: The antigen it binds to is not known. Base qualities are missing; no much larger clone stands one base away.

CDR1 SGDLS and CDR2 YYNGEE were looked up in the germline V gene. At the junction V is shortened by 0 bases and J by 5 bases; bases outside the gene matches: 5. Including the terminal cysteine and phenylalanine, the CDR3 comprises 15 residues. Just the 45-base CDR3 DNA is kept, in frame starting at base 1. The collaborating institutions used their own protocols to collect whole blood in K2EDTA tubes. Collaborator samples were shipped for TCRbeta analysis as frozen whole blood, isolated PBMCs, or DNA extracted from either sample type. What the work shows at the level of the full study, not this receptor alone: Clinical and demographic metadata were provided uncurated, with the amount varying by source and participant.

This clonotype originated in a human donor with acute or convalescent COVID-19. The donor label of this sample is uncertain. This sequence uses TRBV9 and TRBJ1-2; the central 9 bases match TRBD1. The material sequenced was peripheral blood. CDR3 sequence: CASSVGTGAGYGYTF. The nucleotide sequence is TGTGCCAGCAGCGTAGGGACAGGGGCAGGGTATGGCTACACCTTC.